This TCR beta chain was sequenced for a study of siplizumab effects on memory and regulatory T cells. Findings of the study overall: No functional test confirmed suppression by proliferating siplizumab-culture Tregs. Mappable alloreactive CD4+ clones came from Treg cells around 70% of the time on average with siplizumab, against approximately 25% in controls.

CDR3 length: 13 amino acids. V was shortened by 0 bases and J by 14 bases, with 15 bases between the two germline ends. Germline V CDR1 and CDR2: MNHEY, SMNVEV (reference sequence). Clones were sequenced by immunoSEQ multiplex PCR, and TCRdb holds only the in-frame ones, with some missing. The sample lists approximately 100,000 clones; about 90% were seen once. A note on this clone: The antigen remains undetermined.

The origin of this receptor is a human donor in good health. Input material: Tregs sorted from blood. The rearrangement links TRBV27 to TRBJ2-3, with D possibly called TRBD1 or TRBD2 (5 bases each). For the CDR3, the DNA is TGTGCCAGCAGTTTATCGGCGCAGGGCGGGTGGTATTTT. It codes for CASSLSAQGGWYF.